This T cell receptor (beta chain) was obtained from a study of beta chain features in type 1 diabetes. Overall study context: Patients shared similar age, gender and cell yields with healthy donors. There were approximately 110,000,000 sorted cells examined across all samples.

This clone appeared a single time. Markers CD45RO/CCR7/CD25/CD127/CD95/CD27 served to sort CD4+ naive, central memory, regulatory and stem cell-like memory cells. All of the sorted populations showed purity greater than 95%. Expressed TCRB transcripts were sequenced because the isolated RNA had all been reverse transcribed beforehand. Clones were sequenced by immunoSEQ multiplex PCR, and TCRdb holds only the in-frame ones, with some missing. The sample contains roughly 500,000 clones, roughly 30% of which appear only once. The source material was naive CD4+ T cells from blood. The TCR comes from a man aged 18 to 29 in good health.

CDR3 sequence: CASSQMWQGLYGYTF. In nucleotides, the CDR3 is TGTGCCAGCAGCCAAATGTGGCAGGGACTTTATGGCTACACCTTC. V gene TRBV7-2 combines with J gene TRBJ1-2; a possible D gene is TRBD1 (5 bases). The V end lost 5 bases, the J end lost 5 bases, and 18 bases lay between the germline ends. The CDR3 runs 15 residues. Germline V gene data show CDR1 as SGHTA and CDR2 as FQGNSA. Full variable domain (remainder filled in from reference TRBV7-2 and TRBJ1-2): GAGVSQSPSNKVTEKGKDVELRCDPISGHTALYWYRQSLGQGLEFLIYFQGNSAPDKSGLPSDRFSAERTGGSVSTLTIQRTQQEDSAVYLCASSQMWQGLYGYTFGSGTRLTVV.